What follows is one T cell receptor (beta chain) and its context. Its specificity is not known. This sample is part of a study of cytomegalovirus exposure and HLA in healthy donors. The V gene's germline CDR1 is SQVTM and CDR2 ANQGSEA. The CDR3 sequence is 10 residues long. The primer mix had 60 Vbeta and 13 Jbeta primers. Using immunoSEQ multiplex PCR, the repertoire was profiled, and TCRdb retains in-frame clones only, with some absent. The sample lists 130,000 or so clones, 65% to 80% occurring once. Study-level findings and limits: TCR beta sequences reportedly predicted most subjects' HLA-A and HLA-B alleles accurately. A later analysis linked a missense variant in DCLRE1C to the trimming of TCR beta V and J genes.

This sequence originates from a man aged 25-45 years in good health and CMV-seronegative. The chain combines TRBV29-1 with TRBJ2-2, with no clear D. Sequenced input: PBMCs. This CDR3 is CIPITGELFF. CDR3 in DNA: TGCATCCCTATTACCGGGGAGCTGTTTTTT.